This T cell receptor (beta chain) was sequenced in a study of shared clonotypes between healthy human individuals. In the study overall: Aged 18 to 49, the donors were a couple of women and three men. Per donor, CD8 memory used one plate, CD8 naive used two, CD4 memory used three and CD4 naive used three.

Of note for this clone: The antigen remains unidentified.

Study-wide results and limits: Although depth was large, rarefaction showed that sequencing of the sorted subsets was incomplete. Sharing of clonotypes among donors was expected to vary with sequencing depth.

Sequencing used immunoSEQ multiplex PCR; TCRdb keeps in-frame clones, though not all of them. This table holds some 800,000 clones, 80% to 95% found once. J lost 0 bases, V lost 0 bases, and 5 bases had no gene match. This CDR3 comprises 17 residues. Germline V gives CDR1 SGHKS, CDR2 YYEKEE (reference sequence). Naive CD8 isolation took CD45RO-negative cells positively selected for CCR7 and excluded terminally differentiated effector memory CD45RA+ cells. The sequenced sample consisted of naive CD8+ T cells sorted from blood. The V and J genes are TRBV5-5 and TRBJ2-7, with 11 bases lining up with TRBD2. This TCR was recovered from a man aged 25-45 years in good health. The CDR3: CASSLVPSGRNSYEQYF. For the CDR3, the DNA is TGTGCCAGCAGCTTGGTTCCTAGCGGGAGGAACTCCTACGAGCAGTACTTC.